This T cell receptor (beta chain) was sequenced during a study of CD8 T cells in Susac syndrome. The CDR3 extends over 14 amino acids. From germline, CDR1 is SQVTM and CDR2 ANQGSEA. The trim removed 3 bases at V and 3 bases at J, leaving 4 bases unmatched. Random hexamers were used to reverse transcribe the RNA input (roughly 0.5 to 1 ug). TCRdb redid the calling of the immunoSEQ multiplex PCR reads with MiXCR, one entry per CDR3 protein. Counted here are under 550,000 distinct CDR3 sequences, 85% occurring once; the ten biggest clones make up 0.12%. The gene calls are TRBV29-1 and TRBJ2-1; 8 bases line up with TRBD1. The material sequenced was CD8+ T cells from PBMCs. This TCR came from a human donor with multiple sclerosis. DNA for the CDR3: TGCAGCGTTGAGCCCGGGACAGGCTACAATGAGCAGTTCTTC. Its translation: CSVEPGTGYNEQFF.